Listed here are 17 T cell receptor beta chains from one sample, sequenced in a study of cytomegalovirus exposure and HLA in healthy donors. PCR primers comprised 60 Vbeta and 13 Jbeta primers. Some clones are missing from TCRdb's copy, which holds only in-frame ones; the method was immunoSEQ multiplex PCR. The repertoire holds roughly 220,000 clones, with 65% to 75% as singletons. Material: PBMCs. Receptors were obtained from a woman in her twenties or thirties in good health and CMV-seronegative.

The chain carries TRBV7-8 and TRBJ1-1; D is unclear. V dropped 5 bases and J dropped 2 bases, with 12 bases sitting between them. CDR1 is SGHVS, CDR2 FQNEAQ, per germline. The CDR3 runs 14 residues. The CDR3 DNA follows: TGTGCCAGCAGCGCGAAGACGGGTAACACTGAAGCTTTCTTT. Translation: CASSAKTGNTEAFF.

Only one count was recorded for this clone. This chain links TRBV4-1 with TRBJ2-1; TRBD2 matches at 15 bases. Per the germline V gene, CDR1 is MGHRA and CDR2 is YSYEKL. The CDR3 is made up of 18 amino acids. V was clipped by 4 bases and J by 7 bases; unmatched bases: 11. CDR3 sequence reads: CASSPGPGTSGRMNEQFF. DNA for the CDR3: TGCGCCAGCAGCCCGGGCCCAGGGACTAGCGGGAGGATGAATGAGCAGTTCTTC.

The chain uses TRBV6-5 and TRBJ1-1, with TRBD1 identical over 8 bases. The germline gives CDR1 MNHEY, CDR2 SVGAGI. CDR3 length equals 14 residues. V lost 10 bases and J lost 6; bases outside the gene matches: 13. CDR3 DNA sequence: TGTGCCACTTCATTCTCAGGGGGCACCTCTGAAGCTTTCTTT. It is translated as CATSFSGGTSEAFF.

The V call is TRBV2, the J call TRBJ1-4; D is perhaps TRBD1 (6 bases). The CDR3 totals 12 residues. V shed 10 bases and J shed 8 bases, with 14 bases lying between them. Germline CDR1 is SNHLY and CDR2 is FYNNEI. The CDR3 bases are TGTGCCACCGGACAGCTTTTGGAAAAACTGTTTTTT. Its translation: CATGQLLEKLFF.

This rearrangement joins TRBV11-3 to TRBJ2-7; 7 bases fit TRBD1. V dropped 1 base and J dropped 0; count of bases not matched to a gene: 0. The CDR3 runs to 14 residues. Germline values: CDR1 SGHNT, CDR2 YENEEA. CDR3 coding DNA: TGTGCCAGCAGCTTAGGGGACAGCTCCTACGAGCAGTACTTC. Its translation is CASSLGDSSYEQYF.

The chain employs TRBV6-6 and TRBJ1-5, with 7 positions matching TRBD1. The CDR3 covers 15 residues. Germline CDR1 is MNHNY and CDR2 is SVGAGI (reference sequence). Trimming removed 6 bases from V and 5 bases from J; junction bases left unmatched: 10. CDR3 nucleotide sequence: TGTGCCAGCAGGCCGGGACAGCTGGATTATCAGCCCCAGCATTTT. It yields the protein CASRPGQLDYQPQHF.

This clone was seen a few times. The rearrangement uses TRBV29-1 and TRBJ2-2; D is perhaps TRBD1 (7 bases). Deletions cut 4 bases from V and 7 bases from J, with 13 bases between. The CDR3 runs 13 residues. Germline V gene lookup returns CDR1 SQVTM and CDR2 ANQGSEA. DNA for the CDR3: TGCAGCGTTGTCAGGGGGGCAAACGGGGAGCTGTTTTTT. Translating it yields CSVVRGANGELFF.

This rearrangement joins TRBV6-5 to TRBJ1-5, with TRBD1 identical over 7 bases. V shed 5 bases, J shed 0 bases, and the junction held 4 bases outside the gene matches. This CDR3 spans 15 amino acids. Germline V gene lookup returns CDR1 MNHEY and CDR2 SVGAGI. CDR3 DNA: TGTGCCAGCAGTCCGGACAGGTATAGCAATCAGCCCCAGCATTTT. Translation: CASSPDRYSNQPQHF.

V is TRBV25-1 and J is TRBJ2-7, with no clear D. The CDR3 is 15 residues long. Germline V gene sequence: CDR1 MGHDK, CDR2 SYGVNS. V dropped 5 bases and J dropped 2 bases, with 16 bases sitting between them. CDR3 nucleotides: TGTGCCAGCAGTCATTTCGGTTTATCTACCTACGAGCAGTACTTC. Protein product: CASSHFGLSTYEQYF.

The CDR3 protein is CASSVRVRSYNEQFF. In DNA, the CDR3 is TGCGCCAGCAGCGTACGAGTGCGGTCCTACAATGAGCAGTTCTTC. The chain couples TRBV4-1 to TRBJ2-1, with D hard to call. CDR3 length: 15 residues. Trimming removed 5 bases at V and 1 base at J, with 12 bases between. Germline V CDR1 and CDR2: MGHRA, YSYEKL.

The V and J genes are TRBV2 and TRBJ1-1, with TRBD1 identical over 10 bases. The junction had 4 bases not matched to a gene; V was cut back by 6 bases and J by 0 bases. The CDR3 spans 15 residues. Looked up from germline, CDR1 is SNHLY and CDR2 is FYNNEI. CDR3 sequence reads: CASRDRGQMNTEAFF. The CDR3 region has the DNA TGTGCCAGCAGAGACAGGGGGCAAATGAACACTGAAGCTTTCTTT.

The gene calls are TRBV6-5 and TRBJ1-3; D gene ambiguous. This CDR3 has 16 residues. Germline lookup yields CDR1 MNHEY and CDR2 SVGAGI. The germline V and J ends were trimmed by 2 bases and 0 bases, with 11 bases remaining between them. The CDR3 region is CASSYGQVGSGNTIYF. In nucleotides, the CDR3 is TGTGCCAGCAGTTACGGTCAGGTCGGCTCTGGAAACACCATATATTTT.

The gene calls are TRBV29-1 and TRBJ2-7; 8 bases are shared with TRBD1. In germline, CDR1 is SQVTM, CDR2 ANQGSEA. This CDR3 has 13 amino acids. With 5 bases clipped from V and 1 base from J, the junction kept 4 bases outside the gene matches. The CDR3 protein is CSVSRGQSYEQYF. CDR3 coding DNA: TGCAGCGTTTCCAGGGGGCAGTCCTACGAGCAGTACTTC.

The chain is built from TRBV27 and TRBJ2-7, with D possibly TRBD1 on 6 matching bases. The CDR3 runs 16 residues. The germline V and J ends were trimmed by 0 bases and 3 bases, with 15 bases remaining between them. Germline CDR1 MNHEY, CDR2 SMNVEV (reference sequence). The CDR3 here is CASSLSSGQRFYEQYF. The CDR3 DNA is TGTGCCAGCAGTTTATCGTCGGGACAAAGATTCTACGAGCAGTACTTC.

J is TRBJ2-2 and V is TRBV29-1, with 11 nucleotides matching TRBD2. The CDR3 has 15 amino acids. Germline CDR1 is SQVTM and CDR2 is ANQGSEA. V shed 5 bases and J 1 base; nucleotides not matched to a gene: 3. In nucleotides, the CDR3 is TGCAGCGTTACACTAGCGGGAGAGAACACCGGGGAGCTGTTTTTT. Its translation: CSVTLAGENTGELFF.

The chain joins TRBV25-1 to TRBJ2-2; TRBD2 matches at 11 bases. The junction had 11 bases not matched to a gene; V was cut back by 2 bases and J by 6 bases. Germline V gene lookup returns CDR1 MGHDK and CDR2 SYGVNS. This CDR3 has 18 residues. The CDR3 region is CASSELPSGGPRPGELFF. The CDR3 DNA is TGTGCCAGCAGTGAACTTCCTAGCGGGGGGCCTCGGCCCGGGGAGCTGTTTTTT.

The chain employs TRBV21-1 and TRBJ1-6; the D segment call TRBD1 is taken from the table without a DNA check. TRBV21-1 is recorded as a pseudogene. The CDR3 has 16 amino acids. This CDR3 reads CASSRTGDNLVSPLHF. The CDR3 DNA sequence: TGTGCCAGCAGCAGGACAGGGGACAATTTGGTGTCACCCCTCCACTTT.